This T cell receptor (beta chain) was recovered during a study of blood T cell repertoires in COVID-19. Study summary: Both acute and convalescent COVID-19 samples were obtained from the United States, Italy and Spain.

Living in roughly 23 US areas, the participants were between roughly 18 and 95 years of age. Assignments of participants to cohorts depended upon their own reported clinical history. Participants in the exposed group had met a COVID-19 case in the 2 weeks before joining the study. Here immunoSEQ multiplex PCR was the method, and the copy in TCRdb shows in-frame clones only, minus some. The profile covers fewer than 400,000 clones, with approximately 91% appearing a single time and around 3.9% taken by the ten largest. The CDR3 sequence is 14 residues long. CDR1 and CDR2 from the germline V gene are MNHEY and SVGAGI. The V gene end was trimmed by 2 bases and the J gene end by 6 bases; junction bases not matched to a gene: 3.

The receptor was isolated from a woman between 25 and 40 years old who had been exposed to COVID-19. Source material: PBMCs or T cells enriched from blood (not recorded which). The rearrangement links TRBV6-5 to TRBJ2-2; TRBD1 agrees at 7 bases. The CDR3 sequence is CASSYDRAAGELFF. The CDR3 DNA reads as TGTGCCAGCAGTTACGACAGGGCCGCCGGGGAGCTGTTTTTT.